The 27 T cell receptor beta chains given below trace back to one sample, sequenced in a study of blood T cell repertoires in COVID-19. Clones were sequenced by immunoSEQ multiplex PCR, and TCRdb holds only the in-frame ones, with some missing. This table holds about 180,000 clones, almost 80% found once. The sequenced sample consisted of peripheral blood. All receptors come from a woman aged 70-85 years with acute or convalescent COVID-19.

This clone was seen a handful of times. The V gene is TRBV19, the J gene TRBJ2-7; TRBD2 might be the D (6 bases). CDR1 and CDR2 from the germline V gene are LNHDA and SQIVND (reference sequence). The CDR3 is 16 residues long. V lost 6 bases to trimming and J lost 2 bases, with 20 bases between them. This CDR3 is CASRSRDSPNTYEQYF. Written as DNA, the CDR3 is TGTGCCAGTAGATCCCGGGACTCCCCAAACACCTACGAGCAGTACTTC. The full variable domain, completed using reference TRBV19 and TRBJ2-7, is DGGITQSPKYLFRKEGQNVTLSCEQNLNHDAMYWYRQDPGQGLRLIYYSQIVNDFQKGDIAEGYSVSREKKESFPLTVTSAQKNPTAFYLCASRSRDSPNTYEQYFGPGTRLTVT.

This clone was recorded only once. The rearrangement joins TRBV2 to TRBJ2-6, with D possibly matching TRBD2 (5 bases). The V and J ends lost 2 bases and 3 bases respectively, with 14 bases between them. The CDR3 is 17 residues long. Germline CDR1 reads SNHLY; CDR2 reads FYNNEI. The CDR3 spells CASSENSAGSGANVLTF. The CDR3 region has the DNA TGTGCCAGCAGTGAAAATTCGGCGGGTAGTGGGGCCAACGTCCTGACTTTC.

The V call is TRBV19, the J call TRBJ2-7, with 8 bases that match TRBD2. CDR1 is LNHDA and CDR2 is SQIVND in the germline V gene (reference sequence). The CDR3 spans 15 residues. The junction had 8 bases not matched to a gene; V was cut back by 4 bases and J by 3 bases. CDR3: CASSKKRESNYEQYF. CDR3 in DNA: TGTGCCAGTAGTAAGAAGCGGGAGAGTAACTACGAGCAGTACTTC.

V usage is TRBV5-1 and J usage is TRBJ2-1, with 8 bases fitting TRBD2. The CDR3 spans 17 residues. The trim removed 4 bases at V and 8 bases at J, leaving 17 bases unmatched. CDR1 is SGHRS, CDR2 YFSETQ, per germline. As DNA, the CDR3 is TGCGCCAGCAGCCCTACCTCGGGGGGGAGGGCCTCCCATGAGCAGTTCTTC. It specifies CASSPTSGGRASHEQFF.

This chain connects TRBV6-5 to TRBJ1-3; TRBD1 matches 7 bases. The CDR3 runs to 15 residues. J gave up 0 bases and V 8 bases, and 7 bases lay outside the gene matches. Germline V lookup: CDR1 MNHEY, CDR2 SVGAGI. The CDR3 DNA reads TGTGCCAGCGGACCGACAGGGATCTCTGGAAACACCATATATTTT. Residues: CASGPTGISGNTIYF.

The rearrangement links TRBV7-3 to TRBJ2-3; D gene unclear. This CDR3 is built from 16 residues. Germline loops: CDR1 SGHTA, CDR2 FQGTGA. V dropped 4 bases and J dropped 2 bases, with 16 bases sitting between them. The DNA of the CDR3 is TGTGCCAGCAGCTCTACCCCCGGTTCCGTCACAGATACGCAGTATTTT. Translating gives CASSSTPGSVTDTQYF. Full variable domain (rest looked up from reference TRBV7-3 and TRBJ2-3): GAGVSQTPSNKVTEKGKYVELRCDPISGHTALYWYRQSLGQGPEFLIYFQGTGAADDSGLPNDRFFAVRPEGSVSTLKIQRTERGDSAVYLCASSSTPGSVTDTQYFGPGTRLTVL.

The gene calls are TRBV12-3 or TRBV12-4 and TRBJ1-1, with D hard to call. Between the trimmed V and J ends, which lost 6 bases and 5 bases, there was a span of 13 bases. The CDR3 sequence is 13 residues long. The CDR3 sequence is CASSLSSGTEAFF. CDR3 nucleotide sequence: TGTGCCAGCAGCCTCTCTAGCGGTACTGAAGCTTTCTTT.

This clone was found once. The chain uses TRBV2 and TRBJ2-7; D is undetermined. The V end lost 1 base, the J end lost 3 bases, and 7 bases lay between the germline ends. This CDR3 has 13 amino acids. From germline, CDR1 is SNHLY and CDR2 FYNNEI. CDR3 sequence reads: CASSEGSVYEQYF. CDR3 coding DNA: TGTGCCAGCAGTGAAGGGTCGGTCTACGAGCAGTACTTC.

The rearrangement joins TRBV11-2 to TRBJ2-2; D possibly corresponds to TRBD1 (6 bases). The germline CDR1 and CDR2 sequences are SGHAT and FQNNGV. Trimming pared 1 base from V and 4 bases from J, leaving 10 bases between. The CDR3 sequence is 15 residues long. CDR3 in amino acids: CASSLATGSTGELFF. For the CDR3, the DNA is TGTGCCAGCAGCTTAGCCACAGGGAGCACCGGGGAGCTGTTTTTT.

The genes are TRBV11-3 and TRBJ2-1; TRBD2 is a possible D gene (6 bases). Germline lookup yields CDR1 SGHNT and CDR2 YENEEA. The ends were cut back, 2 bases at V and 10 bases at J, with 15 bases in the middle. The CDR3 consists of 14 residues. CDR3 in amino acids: CASSLPWAGSEQFF. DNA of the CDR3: TGTGCCAGCAGCTTACCATGGGCGGGATCGGAGCAGTTCTTC.

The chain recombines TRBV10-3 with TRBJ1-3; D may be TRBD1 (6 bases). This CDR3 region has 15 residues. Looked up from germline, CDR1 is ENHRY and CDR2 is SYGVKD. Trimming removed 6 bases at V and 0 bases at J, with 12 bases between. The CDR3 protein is CAISDGQSSGNTIYF. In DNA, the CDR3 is TGTGCCATCAGCGACGGACAGTCCTCTGGAAACACCATATATTTT.

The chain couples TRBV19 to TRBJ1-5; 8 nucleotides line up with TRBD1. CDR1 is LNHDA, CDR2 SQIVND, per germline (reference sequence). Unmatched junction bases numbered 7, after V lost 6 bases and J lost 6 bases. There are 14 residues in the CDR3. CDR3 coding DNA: TGTGCCAGTAGATCGGACAGGGCGGCTCAGCCCCAGCATTTT. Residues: CASRSDRAAQPQHF.

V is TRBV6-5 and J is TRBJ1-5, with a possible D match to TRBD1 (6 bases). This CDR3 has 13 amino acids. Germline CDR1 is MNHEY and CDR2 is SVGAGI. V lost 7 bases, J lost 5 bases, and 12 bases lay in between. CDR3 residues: CASKGEWDQPQHF. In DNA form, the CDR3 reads TGTGCCAGCAAGGGGGAGTGGGATCAGCCCCAGCATTTT.

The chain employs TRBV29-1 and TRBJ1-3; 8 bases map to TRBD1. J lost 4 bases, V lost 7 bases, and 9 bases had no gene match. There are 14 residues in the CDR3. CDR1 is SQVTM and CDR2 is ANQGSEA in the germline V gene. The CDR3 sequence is CSAEGQGGGNTIYF. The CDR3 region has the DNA TGCAGCGCCGAAGGACAGGGCGGCGGAAACACCATATATTTT.

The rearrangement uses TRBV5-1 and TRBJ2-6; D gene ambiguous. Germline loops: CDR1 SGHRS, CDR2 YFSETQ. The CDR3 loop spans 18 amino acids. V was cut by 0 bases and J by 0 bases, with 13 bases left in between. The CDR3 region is CASSLDSPQLSGANVLTF. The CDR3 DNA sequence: TGCGCCAGCAGCTTGGACAGCCCACAACTCTCTGGGGCCAACGTCCTGACTTTC.

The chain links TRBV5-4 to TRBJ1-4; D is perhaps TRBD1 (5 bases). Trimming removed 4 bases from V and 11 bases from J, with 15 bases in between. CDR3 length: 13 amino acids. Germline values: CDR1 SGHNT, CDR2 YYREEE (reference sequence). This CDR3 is CASSTKGVEKLFF. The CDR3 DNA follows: TGTGCCAGCAGCACCAAAGGGGTCGAGAAACTGTTTTTT.

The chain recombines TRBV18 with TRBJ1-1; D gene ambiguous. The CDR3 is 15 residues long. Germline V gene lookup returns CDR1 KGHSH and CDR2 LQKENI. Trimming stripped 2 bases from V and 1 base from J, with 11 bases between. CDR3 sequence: CASSPLTSGNTEAFF. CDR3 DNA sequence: TGTGCCAGCTCACCATTAACCTCGGGGAACACTGAAGCTTTCTTT.

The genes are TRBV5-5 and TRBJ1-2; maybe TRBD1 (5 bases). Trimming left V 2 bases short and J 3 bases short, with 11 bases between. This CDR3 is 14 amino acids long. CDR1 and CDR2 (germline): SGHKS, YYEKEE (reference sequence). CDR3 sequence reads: CASSFRSGDYGYTF. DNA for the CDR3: TGTGCCAGCAGCTTCAGGTCGGGGGACTATGGCTACACCTTC.

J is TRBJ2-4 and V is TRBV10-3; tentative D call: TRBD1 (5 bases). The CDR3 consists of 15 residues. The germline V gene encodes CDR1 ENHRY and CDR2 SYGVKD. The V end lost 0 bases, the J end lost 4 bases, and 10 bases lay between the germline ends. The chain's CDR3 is CAISESTDKKNIQYF. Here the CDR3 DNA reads TGTGCCATCAGTGAGTCTACGGACAAAAAAAACATTCAGTACTTC.

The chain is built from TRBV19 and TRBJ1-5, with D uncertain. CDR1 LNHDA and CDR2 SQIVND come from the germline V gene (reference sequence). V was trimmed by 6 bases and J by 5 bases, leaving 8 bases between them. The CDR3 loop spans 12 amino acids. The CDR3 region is CASRGDYQPQHF. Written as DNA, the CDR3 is TGTGCCAGTAGGGGTGACTATCAGCCCCAGCATTTT.

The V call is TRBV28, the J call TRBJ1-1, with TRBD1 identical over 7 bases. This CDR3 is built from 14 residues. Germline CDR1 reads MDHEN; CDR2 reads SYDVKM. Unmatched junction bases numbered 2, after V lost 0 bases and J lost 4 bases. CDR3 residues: CASSLWTGSTEAFF. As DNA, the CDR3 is TGTGCCAGCAGTTTATGGACAGGGTCCACTGAAGCTTTCTTT.

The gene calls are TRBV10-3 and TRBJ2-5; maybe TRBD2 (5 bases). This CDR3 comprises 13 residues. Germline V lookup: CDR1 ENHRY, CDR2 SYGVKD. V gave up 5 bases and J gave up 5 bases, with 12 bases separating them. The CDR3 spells CAISKGGGETQYF. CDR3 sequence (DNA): TGTGCCATCAGTAAAGGCGGCGGGGAGACCCAGTACTTC.

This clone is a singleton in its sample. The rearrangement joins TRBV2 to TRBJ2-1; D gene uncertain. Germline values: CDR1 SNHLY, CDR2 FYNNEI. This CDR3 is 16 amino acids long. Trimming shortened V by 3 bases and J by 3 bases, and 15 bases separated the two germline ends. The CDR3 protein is CASSEVTVGSYNEQFF. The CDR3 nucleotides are TGTGCCAGCAGTGAGGTAACAGTTGGAAGCTACAATGAGCAGTTCTTC.

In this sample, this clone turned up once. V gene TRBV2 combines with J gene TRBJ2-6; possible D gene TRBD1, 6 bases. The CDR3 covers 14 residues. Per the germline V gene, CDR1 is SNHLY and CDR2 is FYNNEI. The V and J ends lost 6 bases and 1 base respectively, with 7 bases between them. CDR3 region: CASSTGSGANVLTF. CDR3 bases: TGTGCCAGCAGCACAGGGTCTGGGGCCAACGTCCTGACTTTC.

As DNA, the CDR3 is TGTGCCACCAGCAGAGATTTCCTAGGGGAACTAAGAGCTAACTATGGCTACACCTTC. It encodes CATSRDFLGELRANYGYTF. This chain links TRBV15 with TRBJ1-2; perhaps TRBD1 as D (5 bases). Germline loops: CDR1 LNHNV, CDR2 YYDKDF (reference sequence). The V end was cut by 0 bases, the J end by 0 bases, with 20 bases between. The CDR3 has 19 residues. Full variable domain (outside the CDR3, taken from reference TRBV15 and TRBJ1-2): DAMVIQNPRYQVTQFGKPVTLSCSQTLNHNVMYWYQQKSSQAPKLLFHYYDKDFNNEADTPDNFQSRRPNTSFCFLDIRSPGLGDTAMYLCATSRDFLGELRANYGYTFGSGTRLTVV.

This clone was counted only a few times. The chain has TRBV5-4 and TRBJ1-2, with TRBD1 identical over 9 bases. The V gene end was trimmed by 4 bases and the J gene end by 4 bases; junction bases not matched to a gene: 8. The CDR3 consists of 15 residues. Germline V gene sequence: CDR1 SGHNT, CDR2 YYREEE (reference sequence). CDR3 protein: CASSVPGQGIYGYTF. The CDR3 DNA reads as TGTGCCAGCAGCGTACCGGGACAGGGTATCTATGGCTACACCTTC.

The CDR3 loop reads CARTAGDEQFF. The DNA for the CDR3 is TGTGCCAGGACCGCGGGAGACGAGCAGTTCTTC. The chain has TRBV2 and TRBJ2-1; 7 positions agree with TRBD2. CDR3 length: 11 amino acids. From germline, CDR1 is SNHLY and CDR2 FYNNEI. V shed 9 bases, J shed 10 bases, and the junction held 6 bases outside the gene matches.